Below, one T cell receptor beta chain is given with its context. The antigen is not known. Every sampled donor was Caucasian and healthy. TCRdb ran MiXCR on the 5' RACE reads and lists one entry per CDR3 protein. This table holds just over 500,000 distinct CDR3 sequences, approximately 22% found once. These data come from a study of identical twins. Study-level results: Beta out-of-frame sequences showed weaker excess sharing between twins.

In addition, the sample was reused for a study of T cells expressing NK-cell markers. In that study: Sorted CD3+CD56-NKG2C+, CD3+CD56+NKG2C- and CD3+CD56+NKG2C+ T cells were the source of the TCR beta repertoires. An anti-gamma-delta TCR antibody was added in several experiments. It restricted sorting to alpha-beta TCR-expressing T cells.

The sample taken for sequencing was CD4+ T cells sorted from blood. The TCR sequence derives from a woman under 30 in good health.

CDR3 DNA: TGTGCCAGCAGTACTCAGTTTTACGGCGACTATGGCTACACCTTC. Translation: CASSTQFYGDYGYTF. The chain couples TRBV6-5 to TRBJ1-2; D is unclear. The germline V and J ends were trimmed by 5 bases and 3 bases, with 16 bases remaining between them. The V gene's germline CDR1 is MNHEY and CDR2 SVGAGI. This CDR3 has 15 residues.